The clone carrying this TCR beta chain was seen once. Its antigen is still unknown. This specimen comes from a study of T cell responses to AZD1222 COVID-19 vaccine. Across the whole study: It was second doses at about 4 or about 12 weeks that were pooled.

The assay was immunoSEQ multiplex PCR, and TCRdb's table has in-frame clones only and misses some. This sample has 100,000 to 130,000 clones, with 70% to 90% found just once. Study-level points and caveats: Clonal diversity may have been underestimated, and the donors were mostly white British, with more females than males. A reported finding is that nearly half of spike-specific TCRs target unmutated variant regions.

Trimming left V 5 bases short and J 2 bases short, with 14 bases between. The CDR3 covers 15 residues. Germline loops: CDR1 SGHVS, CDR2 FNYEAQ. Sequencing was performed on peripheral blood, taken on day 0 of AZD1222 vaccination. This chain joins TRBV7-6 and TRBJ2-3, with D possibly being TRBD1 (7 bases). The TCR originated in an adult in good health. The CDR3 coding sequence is TGTGCCAGCAGCCCGCGGGGACAGTTCACAGATACGCAGTATTTT. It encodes CASSPRGQFTDTQYF.